The T cell receptor (beta chain) under discussion was sequenced for a study of cytomegalovirus exposure and HLA in healthy donors. V gave up 3 bases and J gave up 5 bases; unmatched junction bases: 4. The germline CDR1 and CDR2 sequences are KGHSH and LQKENI. The CDR3 contains 14 residues. These donors counted as nominally healthy when sampled, but unrecorded immune exposures were likely. Regarding the study as a whole: In a later analysis, specific HLA alleles were associated with approximately 17,000 TCR beta sequences at a 0.05 false discovery rate. Per published accounts, TCR beta sequences correctly predicted the HLA-A and HLA-B alleles of most subjects.

As regards this clone: As yet, its antigen is unknown.

Amplification used 60 Vbeta primers and 13 Jbeta primers. The assay was immunoSEQ multiplex PCR, and TCRdb's table has in-frame clones only and misses some. In the table there are 100,000 to 140,000 clones, around 76% of which are singletons. The receptor was isolated from a man aged 30 to 45 in good health and CMV-seropositive. Material: PBMCs. The rearrangement joins TRBV18 to TRBJ1-3; 7 nucleotides match TRBD1. CDR3 loop: CASSPGDSRNTIYF. The CDR3 DNA reads TGTGCCAGCTCACCTGGGGACAGTCGAAACACCATATATTTT.